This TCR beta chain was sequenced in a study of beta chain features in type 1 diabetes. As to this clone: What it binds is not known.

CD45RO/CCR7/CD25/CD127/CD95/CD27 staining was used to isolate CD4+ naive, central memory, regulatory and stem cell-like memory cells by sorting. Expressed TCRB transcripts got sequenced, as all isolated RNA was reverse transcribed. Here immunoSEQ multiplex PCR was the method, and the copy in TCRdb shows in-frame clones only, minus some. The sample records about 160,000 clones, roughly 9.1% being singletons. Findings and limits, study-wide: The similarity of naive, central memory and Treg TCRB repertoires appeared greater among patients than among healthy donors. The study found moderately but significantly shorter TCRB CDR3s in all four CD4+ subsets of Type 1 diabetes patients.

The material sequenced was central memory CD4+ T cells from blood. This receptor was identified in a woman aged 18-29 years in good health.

CDR3 protein: CASNTAGSSYEQYF. The CDR3 coding sequence is TGTGCCAGCAACACAGCGGGGAGCTCCTACGAGCAGTACTTC. This chain joins TRBV7-9 and TRBJ2-7; 7 bases line up with TRBD2. This CDR3 comprises 14 residues. With V trimmed by 7 bases and J by 0 bases, 6 bases remained unmatched. Germline CDR1 reads SEHNR; CDR2 reads FQNEAQ (reference sequence).